Listed below are T cell receptor beta chains from one sample, sequenced in a study of cytomegalovirus exposure and HLA in healthy donors. This table comes from immunoSEQ multiplex PCR, and its TCRdb copy is limited to in-frame clones, with some not included. Among tens of thousands of clones listed, more than 75% were seen once. Sequenced: PBMCs. The receptors here all came from a woman aged 40 to 55 in good health and CMV-seropositive. CDR3s include the opening cysteine and the closing phenylalanine or tryptophan. The size entry is marked missing in some rows and otherwise reads once, few, many or a size class.

abundance	v_gene	CDR3aa
NA	TRBV5-8	CASSSGGEQFF
NA	TRBV29-1	CSVRVLNTEAFF
NA	TRBV7-9	CASSPYRGPGEQYF
NA	TRBV29-1	CSVEDSRRRGLTEAFF
NA	TRBV10-3	CAISESPSGTQETQYF
NA	TRBV5-4	CASSSEGAGEQYF
NA	TRBV9	CASGATTNEKLFF
NA	TRBV19	CASSEGTSGNLYEQYF
NA	TRBV15	CATSRVPVRRHYEAFF
NA	TRBV5-1	CASSRQGQSMNTEAFF
NA	TRBV27	CASSLMVGTGRFEAFF
NA	TRBV10-3	CAISDGGTNEKLFF
NA	TRBV11-3	CASSLGQGDPETQYF
NA	TRBV30	CAWTPSGVGNEKLFF
NA	TRBV6-5	CASRGTGPNQPQHF
NA	TRBV19	CASSRDTFRTNEKLFF
NA	TRBV10-3	CATRDKMNTEAFF
once	TRBV9	CASSVGAHVTEAFF
NA	TRBV30	CAWSVGQGVYGYTF
NA	TRBV5-1	CASSPRGETQYF
few	TRBV6-1	CASSILSGNTIYF
NA	TRBV25-1	CASRGLAGIQETQYF
few	TRBV20-1	CRIPFGETQYF
NA	TRBV5-6	CASSSGSFYEQYF
NA	TRBV5-6	CASMPSRVAYGYTF
NA	TRBV12-5	CASGLTSKTGEIHEQYF
once	TRBV10-3	CAISEPGHSNTEAFF
NA	TRBV7-9	CASRRVTEAFF